This paragraph covers one T cell receptor (beta chain) sequence. The data were produced by immunoSEQ multiplex PCR, yet TCRdb's version contains in-frame clones alone and is incomplete. This table has 20,000 to 25,000 clones, around two fifths appearing once. This sample was included in a study of graft-versus-host responses after intestinal transplantation. Study results and caveats: Maximum circulating GvH clone levels tracked with early post-transplant HvG decreases.

Irradiated, violet-dye-labeled stimulators (about 200,000) were plated alongside about 200,000 CFSE-labeled responders. Following the reaction, CD3+CD4+ and CD3+CD8+ responders that were proliferating and CFSE-low underwent sorting. This receptor was identified in a human patient who received an intestinal transplant. The input for sequencing was alloreactive CD4+ T cells from a mixed lymphocyte reaction culture, taken before intestinal transplant. Noted subset: CFSE-low proliferating T cells sorted from roughly 6-day pre-transplant mixed lymphocyte reaction (GvH or HvG direction).

CDR3 nucleotide sequence: TGTGCCATCAGTGAGAACCGGGACAGGGGTAGAGATACGCAGTATTTT. This encodes CAISENRDRGRDTQYF. V is TRBV10-3 and J is TRBJ2-3; 10 bases match TRBD1. CDR1 and CDR2 from the germline V gene are ENHRY and SYGVKD. This CDR3 has 16 amino acids. V dropped 2 bases and J dropped 5; count of bases not matched to a gene: 7.